A few counts support the clone carrying this TCR beta chain. Its antigen is unknown. This sample is drawn from a study of OX40 agonist ivuxolimab in advanced cancers. In the study overall: Each dose-escalation patient presented with hepatocellular carcinoma, melanoma, renal cell or head and neck cancer. Findings of the study overall: Clonal expansion among partial responders at 0.1-3.0 mg/kg ranked near the lowest.

TCRdb's table, derived via immunoSEQ multiplex PCR, lists solely in-frame clones and lacks some. Here the sample spans about 81,000 clones, more than 75% being singletons. The source was CD4+ or CD8+ T cells sorted from blood, collected in a trial of the OX40 agonist ivuxolimab. The sequence was collected from an adult with an advanced solid tumor such as melanoma, head and neck, liver or kidney cancer.

The CDR3 region is CASSLEVSRLGYEQFF. DNA for the CDR3: TGCGCCAGCAGCTTGGAAGTAAGTAGGTTAGGGTATGAGCAGTTCTTC. This chain uses TRBV5-1 with TRBJ2-1; no clear D gene. Germline V gene data show CDR1 as SGHRS and CDR2 as YFSETQ. This CDR3 region has 16 residues. The ends were cut back, 0 bases at V and 8 bases at J, with 18 bases in the middle.